This TCR beta chain was recovered during a study of T cells after yellow fever vaccination. Study-wide results and caveats: The CD4 compartment and the CD8 compartment contained a small share of clonotypes in common. Detected again after the booster were most primary-vaccination clones, at 95% to 96% CD4 and 88% CD8.

V dropped 6 bases and J dropped 6 bases, with 8 bases sitting between them. This CDR3 is 11 amino acids long. Template switching by 5'RACE produced TCR cDNA, adding a universal primer site and UMIs. A single record per CDR3 protein comes from TCRdb applying MiXCR to the 5' RACE reads. The sample shows 300,000 or so distinct CDR3 sequences, roughly 8% of them seen only once. Notes on this clonotype: Its target is unknown.

This chain connects TRBV12-3 or TRBV12-4 to TRBJ1-2, with D tentatively TRBD1 (5 bases). The input for sequencing was PBMCs, taken approximately 47 days after the first yellow fever vaccination. The origin of this receptor is a man aged 18 to 35 who received the YFV17D yellow fever vaccine. The CDR3 is CASRQGDGYTF. The CDR3 coding sequence is TGTGCCAGCAGGCAGGGTGATGGCTACACCTTC.